This TCR beta chain is from a study of blood T cell repertoires in COVID-19 (dated by TCRdb to the early 2020s). Regarding the study in general: Collaborator samples came from the United States, Italy and Spain and covered acute and convalescent phases of COVID-19. The prospective study material was composed of cDNA or gDNA derived from T cells, B-cell-depleted T cells, or PBMCs. The repertoires were released in a freely available public database meant as a resource for research on the immune response to SARS-CoV-2. Samples were obtained from the ongoing ImmuneRACE study (first 160 participants) and from some 1,300 subjects provided by 6 global collaborators. The sample metadata nearly always contained a de-identified subject ID, COVID-19 status, age in years and sex. Subjects who had been exposed to COVID-19, were actively infected with it, or had recovered from it provided the deeply sampled blood TCRbeta repertoires that made up the dataset. HLA class I and class II types, where available, came from metadata supplied by the sample provider rather than from assay-based typing.

The sample holds a few counts of this clone. Which antigen it targets is not known. Base qualities are not recorded, but no much larger clone differs from it by a single base. Ends trimmed: V by 5 bases, J by 4 bases; bases unmatched to a gene: 15. Spanning cysteine to phenylalanine, the CDR3 consists of 17 amino acids. Only the CDR3 DNA is retained, 51 bases long and in frame from the first base. Looking up the germline V gene (reference sequence) yields CDR1 MNHEY and CDR2 SMNVEV. Findings and caveats that apply to the study as a whole: How much clinical and demographic metadata was included differed by source and by participant, and the metadata was provided uncurated.

Participants in the prospective study were enrolled through a virtual design, were aged about 18 to 100 years, and lived in some 24 United States geographic areas. In the prospective study, cohorts were assigned on the basis of participant-reported clinical history obtained from a screening survey and a study questionnaire. ImmuneRACE Cohort 3 recovered participants were defined by two consecutive negative NP/OP PCR tests, healthcare professional clearance, or symptom resolution. Mobile phlebotomists in the prospective study collected whole blood, serum and a nasopharyngeal or oropharyngeal swab from every participant. Additional blood draws and questionnaires over an approximately 2-month period could optionally be provided by prospective study participants. Prospective study blood samples were shipped either frozen or at room temperature before DNA extraction. The immunoSEQ Assay, a bias-controlled multiplex PCR, was used to amplify TCRbeta CDR3 regions from genomic DNA. Processing in the source paper ran as follows. The number of nucleated cells in each sample was estimated from the amplification of reference gene primers within the assay. To quantify the absolute abundance of each unique TCRbeta CDR3 rearrangement, sequence reads were collapsed and filtered. For each sample, productive Simpson clonality was calculated as the square root of Simpson's diversity index across productive rearrangements. Not all clones reach the TCRdb copy of this immuneACCESS table, which keeps in-frame sequences only. Checked studies attribute under half of the gap to unresolved V genes and leave the rest unexplained. V and J calls and clone size are as listed in that table; D and trimming were resolved from the DNA. For this sample there are about 180,000 clones; 86% appear just once. The leading ten clones occupy about 9.6% of the sample.

Input material: PBMCs or T cells enriched from blood (not recorded which). The receptor chain draws on TRBV27 and TRBJ1-2, and 8 junctional nucleotides match TRBD1. The source is a woman aged 25 to 39 who had recovered from COVID-19. The DNA is TGTGCCAGCAGTCCGGACAGGGTAGCCCCCTCTATCTATGGCTACACCTTC. Protein translation: CASSPDRVAPSIYGYTF.